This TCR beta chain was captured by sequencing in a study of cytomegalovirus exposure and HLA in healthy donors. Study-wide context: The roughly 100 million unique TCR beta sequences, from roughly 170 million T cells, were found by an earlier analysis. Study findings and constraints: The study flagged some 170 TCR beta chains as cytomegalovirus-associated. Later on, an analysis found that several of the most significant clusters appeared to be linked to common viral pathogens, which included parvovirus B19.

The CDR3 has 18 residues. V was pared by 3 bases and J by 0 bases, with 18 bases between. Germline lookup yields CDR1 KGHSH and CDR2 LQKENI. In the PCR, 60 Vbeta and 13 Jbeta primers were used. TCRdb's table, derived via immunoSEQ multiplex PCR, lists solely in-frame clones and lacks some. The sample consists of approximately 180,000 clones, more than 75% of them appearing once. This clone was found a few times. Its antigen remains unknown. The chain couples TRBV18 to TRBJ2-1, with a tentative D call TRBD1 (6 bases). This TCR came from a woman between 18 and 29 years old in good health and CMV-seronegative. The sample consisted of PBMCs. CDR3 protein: CASSPYYYRASSYNEQFF. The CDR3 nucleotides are TGTGCCAGCTCACCTTACTACTACAGGGCCAGCTCCTACAATGAGCAGTTCTTC.